This TCR beta chain was captured by sequencing in a study of cytomegalovirus exposure and HLA in healthy donors. General observations from the study: Of the V segments, some could not be distinguished, including TRBV6-2 and TRBV6-3, and were excluded. Later analysis demonstrated an association between a missense DCLRE1C variant and TCR beta V- and J-gene trimming. HLA alleles showed associations with 16,951 TCR beta sequences in a later analysis, at a 0.05 false discovery rate.

The V and J ends lost 4 bases and 3 bases, in that order; junction bases with no gene match: 9. This CDR3 contains 16 residues. Germline V gene data show CDR1 as SGHRS and CDR2 as YFSETQ. As concerns this clone: What it binds is not known.

The study ran its PCR with 60 Vbeta and 13 Jbeta primers. Profiled with immunoSEQ multiplex PCR; TCRdb holds only in-frame clones, not every one. The sample shows around 130,000 clones, 75% to 90% of them seen only once. The chain employs TRBV5-1 and TRBJ2-5; 10 bases agree with TRBD2. The sequenced material came from PBMCs. The sequence came from a woman aged 30 to 39 in good health and CMV-seropositive. The CDR3 DNA reads as TGCGCCAGCAGCGGAAGCCCTCTAGCGGGAGAAGAGACCCAGTACTTC. As protein: CASSGSPLAGEETQYF.